One and the same sample provided the 10 T cell receptor beta chains below, sequenced in a study of Graves' ophthalmopathy and Graves' hyperthyroidism. RNA transcripts served as template for amplifying TCR beta CDR3 sequences. Second-round multiplex PCR came after a first-round RT-PCR that employed HTBI primers. One entry per CDR3 protein results from TCRdb running MiXCR on the multiplex PCR reads. Here the sample spans over a million distinct CDR3 sequences, around a third being singletons. Sequencing was done on a sample of peripheral blood or thyroid tissue (not recorded which). These receptors were obtained from an adult man with Graves' hyperthyroidism.

In this sample, this clonotype turned up many times. The V call is TRBV11-2, the J call TRBJ2-5; 12 bases agree with TRBD1. J lost 6 bases, V lost 5 bases, and 10 bases had no gene match. Per germline, CDR1 SGHAT and CDR2 FQNNGV. The CDR3 is 16 residues long. The CDR3 protein is CASSGTPGQGAKTQYF. The CDR3 region has the DNA TGTGCCAGCAGCGGGACCCCGGGACAGGGGGCAAAGACCCAGTACTTC.

This clonotype was detected a few times. The rearrangement joins TRBV14 to TRBJ1-1; D perhaps matches TRBD1 (5 bases). The CDR3 covers 15 residues. Germline CDR1 reads SGHDN; CDR2 reads FVKESK. V was shortened by 6 bases and J by 4 bases, with 18 bases between the two germline ends. The CDR3 here is CASSPTMGRVTEAFF. The CDR3 DNA follows: TGTGCCAGCAGTCCAACAATGGGGCGAGTCACTGAAGCTTTCTTT.

This chain connects TRBV11-2 to TRBJ1-1; D is possibly TRBD1 (6 bases). Germline lookup yields CDR1 SGHAT and CDR2 FQNNGV. Deletions cut 0 bases from V and 0 bases from J, with 11 bases between. The CDR3 length is 16 residues. Here the CDR3 DNA reads TGTGCCAGCAGCTTAGATTCGGGACATTTGAACACTGAAGCTTTCTTT. It is translated as CASSLDSGHLNTEAFF.

This clonotype was counted only a few times. The rearrangement uses TRBV7-9 and TRBJ2-5; D tentatively reads TRBD1 or TRBD2 (5 bases each). V was cut by 5 bases and J by 11 bases, with 24 bases left in between. The CDR3 has 15 amino acids. Germline V gene data show CDR1 as SEHNR and CDR2 as FQNEAQ (reference sequence). The CDR3 loop is CASSRKSGTLPRQYF. CDR3 nucleotide sequence: TGTGCCAGCAGCCGAAAATCCGGGACCCTGCCCCGTCAGTACTTC.

This chain's CDR3 is CASATGTNTEAFF. As DNA, the CDR3 is TGTGCCAGCGCGACAGGGACGAACACTGAAGCTTTCTTT. This chain uses TRBV25-1 with TRBJ1-1, with 7 bases aligning to TRBD1. Unmatched junction bases numbered 4, after V lost 8 bases and J lost 1 base. Germline-derived CDR1 and CDR2 are MGHDK and SYGVNS. This CDR3 spans 13 amino acids.

This clonotype was seen more than once but under ten times. The genes are TRBV7-9 and TRBJ2-5; 8 bases align to TRBD2. The J segment lost 5 bases and the V segment lost 5 bases, leaving 7 bases of the junction unmatched. The CDR3 totals 14 residues. Germline V CDR1 and CDR2: SEHNR, FQNEAQ (reference sequence). The CDR3 DNA reads as TGTGCCAGCAGCGACACCCGCGGGGGGGAGACCCAGTACTTC. This gives the protein CASSDTRGGETQYF.

The chain carries TRBV19 and TRBJ2-3, with D unresolved. With 1 base removed from V and 4 bases from J, the gap between germline ends came to 6 bases. Germline V gene data show CDR1 as LNHDA and CDR2 as SQIVND (reference sequence). The CDR3 runs 13 residues. CDR3 sequence: CASSIVVADTQYF. In DNA, the CDR3 is TGTGCCAGTAGTATAGTAGTAGCAGATACGCAGTATTTT.

This chain joins TRBV10-3 and TRBJ2-7; no firm D call. The germline gives CDR1 ENHRY, CDR2 SYGVKD. V lost 4 bases to trimming and J lost 2 bases, with 9 bases between them. There are 13 residues in the CDR3. In DNA form, the CDR3 reads TGTGCCATCAGTGCAAACTCTGCCTACGAGCAGTACTTC. Its translation: CAISANSAYEQYF.

In its sample, this clonotype was seen a few times. This chain connects TRBV25-1 to TRBJ1-4; 9 bases are a match to TRBD1. From germline, CDR1 is MGHDK and CDR2 SYGVNS. The CDR3 has 14 residues. After removal of 8 bases from V and 8 bases from J, the junction contained 9 bases not matched to a gene. CDR3 DNA sequence: TGTGCCAGCGGGCCGGGACAGGGACGGGAAAAACTGTTTTTT. Its translation: CASGPGQGREKLFF.

The sample holds many counts of this clonotype. The rearrangement links TRBV4-3 to TRBJ2-7; D is undetermined. Trimming stripped 0 bases from V and 5 bases from J, with 14 bases between. This CDR3 comprises 15 residues. CDR1 is LGHNA, CDR2 YSLEER, per germline. The CDR3 nucleotides are TGCGCCAGCAGCCAAGATTACCCGATCAGACACGAGCAGTACTTC. Translated: CASSQDYPIRHEQYF.